This TCR beta chain derives from a study of blood T cell repertoires in COVID-19. Germline V gene lookup returns CDR1 LGHNT and CDR2 FRNRAP. V lost 3 bases, J lost 5 bases, and 4 bases stayed unmatched. This CDR3 is 16 amino acids long. Sequencing was performed with immunoSEQ multiplex PCR; in TCRdb, only in-frame clones are kept and a portion is missing. The sample has about 160,000 clones, approximately 85% seen once. This TCR was sampled from a middle-aged man with acute or convalescent COVID-19. The sequenced material came from peripheral blood. The chain uses TRBV12-5 and TRBJ2-5, with 15 bases identical to TRBD2. The CDR3 reads CASGLGLAGGFETQYF. In nucleotides, the CDR3 is TGTGCTAGTGGTTTAGGACTAGCGGGGGGGTTTGAGACCCAGTACTTC.